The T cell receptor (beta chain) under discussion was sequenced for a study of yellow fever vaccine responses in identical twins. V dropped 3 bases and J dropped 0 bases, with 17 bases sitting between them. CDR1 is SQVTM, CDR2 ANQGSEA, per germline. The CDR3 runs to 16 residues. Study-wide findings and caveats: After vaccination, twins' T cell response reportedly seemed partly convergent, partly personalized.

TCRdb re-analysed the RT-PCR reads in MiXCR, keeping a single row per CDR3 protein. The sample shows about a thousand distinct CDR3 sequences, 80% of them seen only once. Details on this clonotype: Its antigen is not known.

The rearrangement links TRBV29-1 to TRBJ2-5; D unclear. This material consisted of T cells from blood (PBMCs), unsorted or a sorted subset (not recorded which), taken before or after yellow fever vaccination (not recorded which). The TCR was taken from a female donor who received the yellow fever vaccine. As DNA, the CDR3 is TGCAGCGTTGACAGCCCCCTTAATACCTACCAAGAGACCCAGTACTTC. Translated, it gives CSVDSPLNTYQETQYF.